One TCR beta chain is described in this entry. Deep-level settings were used for running the assay. DNA from unsorted PBMC was sequenced on ten immunoSEQ deep assay plates. Original handling: Filtering was not the same, since immunoSEQ gave junction-only sequences without quality scores. Measured with immunoSEQ multiplex PCR; TCRdb has only the in-frame clones, and not every one. The DNA was the basis for D and trimming; V, J and clone size are from that table. This table has roughly 500,000 clones, roughly 80% appearing once. This sample was included in a study of shared clonotypes between healthy human individuals. The CDR3 is 17 amino acids. Germline values: CDR1 SGDLS, CDR2 YYNGEE. V shed 0 bases and J shed 6 bases, with 19 bases lying between them.

The receptor comes from a middle-aged woman in good health. Some clones in this sample may be carry-over from other donors' samples. V gene TRBV9 combines with J gene TRBJ2-1, with D perhaps being TRBD1 or TRBD2 (6 bases each). The sequencing sample was made of PBMCs. This CDR3 is CASSVGGAWGAANEQFF. For the CDR3, the DNA is TGTGCCAGCAGCGTAGGTGGGGCCTGGGGGGCTGCCAATGAGCAGTTCTTC. Full variable domain (remainder filled in from reference TRBV9 and TRBJ2-1): DSGVTQTPKHLITATGQRVTLRCSPRSGDLSVYWYQQSLDQGLQFLIQYYNGEERAKGNILERFSAQQFPDLHSELNLSSLELGDSALYFCASSVGGAWGAANEQFFGPGTRLTVL.